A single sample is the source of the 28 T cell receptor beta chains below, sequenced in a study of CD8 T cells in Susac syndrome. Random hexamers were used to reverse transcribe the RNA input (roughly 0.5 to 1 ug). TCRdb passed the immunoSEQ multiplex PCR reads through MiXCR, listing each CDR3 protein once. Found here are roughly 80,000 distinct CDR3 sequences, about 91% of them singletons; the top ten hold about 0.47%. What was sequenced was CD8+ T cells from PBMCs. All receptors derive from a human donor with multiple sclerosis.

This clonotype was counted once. The DNA of the CDR3 is TGTGCCAGCAGCCGAAGACAGGGGGTAACAGATACGCAGTATTTT. Residues: CASSRRQGVTDTQYF. The chain combines TRBV5-4 with TRBJ2-3; 9 nucleotides line up with TRBD1. This CDR3 is 15 amino acids long. Looked up from germline, CDR1 is SGHNT and CDR2 is YYREEE (reference sequence). V was pared by 4 bases and J by 3 bases, with 6 bases of the junction left unmatched.

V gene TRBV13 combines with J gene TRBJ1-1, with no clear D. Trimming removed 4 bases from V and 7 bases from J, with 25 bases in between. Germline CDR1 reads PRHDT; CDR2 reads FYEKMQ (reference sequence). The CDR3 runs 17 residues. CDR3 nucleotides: TGTGCCAGCAGCTCTCCCCCCGGATTGGGGAAATTGAGTGAAGCTTTCTTT. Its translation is CASSSPPGLGKLSEAFF.

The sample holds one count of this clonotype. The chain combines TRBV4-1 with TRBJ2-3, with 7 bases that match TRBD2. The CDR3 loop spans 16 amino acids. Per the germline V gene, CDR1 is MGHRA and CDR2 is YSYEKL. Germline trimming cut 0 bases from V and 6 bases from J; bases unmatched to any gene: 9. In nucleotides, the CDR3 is TGCGCCAGCAGCCAAGATGCGGCGGGAGTGGGTGATACGCAGTATTTT. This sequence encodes CASSQDAAGVGDTQYF.

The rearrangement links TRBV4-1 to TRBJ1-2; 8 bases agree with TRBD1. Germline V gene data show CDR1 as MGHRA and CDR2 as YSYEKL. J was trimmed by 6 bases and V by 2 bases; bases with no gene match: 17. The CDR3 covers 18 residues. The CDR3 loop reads CASSQPPVEAGGLHGYTF. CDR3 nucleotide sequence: TGCGCCAGCAGCCAACCCCCTGTGGAGGCAGGGGGCCTTCATGGCTACACCTTC.

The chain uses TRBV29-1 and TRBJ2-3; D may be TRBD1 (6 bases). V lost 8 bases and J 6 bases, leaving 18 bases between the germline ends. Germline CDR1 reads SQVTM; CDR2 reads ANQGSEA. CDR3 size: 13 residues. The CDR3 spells CSMIGTLSDTQYF. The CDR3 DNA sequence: TGCAGCATGATCGGGACATTATCGGATACGCAGTATTTT.

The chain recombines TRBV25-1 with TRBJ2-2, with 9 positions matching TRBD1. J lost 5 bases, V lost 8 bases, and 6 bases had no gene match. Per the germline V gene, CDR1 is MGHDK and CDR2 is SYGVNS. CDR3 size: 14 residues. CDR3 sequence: CASQQGAFTGELFF. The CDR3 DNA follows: TGTGCCAGCCAACAGGGGGCTTTTACCGGGGAGCTGTTTTTT.

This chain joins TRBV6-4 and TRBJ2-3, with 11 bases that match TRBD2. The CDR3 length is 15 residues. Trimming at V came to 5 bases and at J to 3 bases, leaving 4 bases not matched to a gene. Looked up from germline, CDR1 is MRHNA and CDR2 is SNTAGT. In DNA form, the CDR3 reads TGTGCCAGCAGTTATACTAGCGGGAGTACAGATACGCAGTATTTT. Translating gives CASSYTSGSTDTQYF.

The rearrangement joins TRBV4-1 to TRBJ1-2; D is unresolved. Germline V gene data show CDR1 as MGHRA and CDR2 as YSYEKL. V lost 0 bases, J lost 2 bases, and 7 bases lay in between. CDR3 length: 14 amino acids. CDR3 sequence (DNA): TGCGCCAGCAGCCAAGAGGAGGGCAACTATGGCTACACCTTC. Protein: CASSQEEGNYGYTF.

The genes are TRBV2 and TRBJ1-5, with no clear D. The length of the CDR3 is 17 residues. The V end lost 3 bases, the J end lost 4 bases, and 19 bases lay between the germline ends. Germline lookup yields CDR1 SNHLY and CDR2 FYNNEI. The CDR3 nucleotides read TGTGCCAGCAGTGAGAACAGTCTGGCAGCGGGAAATCAGCCCCAGCATTTT. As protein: CASSENSLAAGNQPQHF. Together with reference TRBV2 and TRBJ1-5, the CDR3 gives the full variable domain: EPEVTQTPSHQVTQMGQEVILRCVPISNHLYFYWYRQILGQKVEFLVSFYNNEISEKSEIFDDQFSVERPDGSNFTLKIRSTKLEDSAMYFCASSENSLAAGNQPQHFGDGTRLSIL.

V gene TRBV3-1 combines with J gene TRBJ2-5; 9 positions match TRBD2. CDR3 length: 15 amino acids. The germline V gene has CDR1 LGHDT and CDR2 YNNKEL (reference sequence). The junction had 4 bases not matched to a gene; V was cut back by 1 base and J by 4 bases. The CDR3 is CASSQGSGGLETQYF. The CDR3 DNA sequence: TGTGCCAGCAGCCAAGGTAGCGGGGGATTAGAGACCCAGTACTTC.

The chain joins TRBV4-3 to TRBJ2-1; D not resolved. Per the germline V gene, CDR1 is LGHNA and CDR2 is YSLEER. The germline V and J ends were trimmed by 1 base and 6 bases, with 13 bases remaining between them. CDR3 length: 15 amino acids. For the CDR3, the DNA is TGCGCCAGCAGCCAAGGTGACGACGGCGGCAATGAGCAGTTCTTC. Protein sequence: CASSQGDDGGNEQFF.

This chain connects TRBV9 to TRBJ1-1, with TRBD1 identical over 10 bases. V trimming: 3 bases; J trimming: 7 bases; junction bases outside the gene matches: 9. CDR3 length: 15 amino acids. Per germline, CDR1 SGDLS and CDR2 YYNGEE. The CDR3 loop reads CASSAAGTGEFEAFF. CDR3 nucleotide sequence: TGTGCCAGCAGCGCGGCCGGGACAGGGGAATTTGAAGCTTTCTTT.

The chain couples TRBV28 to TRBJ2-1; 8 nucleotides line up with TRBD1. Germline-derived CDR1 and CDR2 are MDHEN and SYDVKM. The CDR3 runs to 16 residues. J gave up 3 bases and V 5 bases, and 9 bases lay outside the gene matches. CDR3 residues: CASSIKPGQDYNEQFF. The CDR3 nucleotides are TGTGCCAGCAGTATAAAACCGGGACAGGACTACAATGAGCAGTTCTTC.

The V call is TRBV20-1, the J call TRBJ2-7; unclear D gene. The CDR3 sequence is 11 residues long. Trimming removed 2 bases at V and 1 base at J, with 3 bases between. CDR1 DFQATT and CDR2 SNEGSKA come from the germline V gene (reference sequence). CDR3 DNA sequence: TGCAGTGCTAGAAGATCCTACGAGCAGTACTTC. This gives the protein CSARRSYEQYF.

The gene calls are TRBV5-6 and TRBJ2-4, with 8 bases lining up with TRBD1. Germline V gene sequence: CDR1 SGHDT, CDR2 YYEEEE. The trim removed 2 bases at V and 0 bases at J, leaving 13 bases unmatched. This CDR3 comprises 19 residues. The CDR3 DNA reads TGTGCCAGCAGCTTCCTAACGCGGACAGGGTGGCTAGCCAAAAACATTCAGTACTTC. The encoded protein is CASSFLTRTGWLAKNIQYF. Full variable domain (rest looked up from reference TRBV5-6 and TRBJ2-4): DAGVTQSPTHLIKTRGQQVTLRCSPKSGHDTVSWYQQALGQGPQFIFQYYEEEERQRGNFPDRFSGHQFPNYSSELNVNALLLGDSALYLCASSFLTRTGWLAKNIQYFGAGTRLSVL.

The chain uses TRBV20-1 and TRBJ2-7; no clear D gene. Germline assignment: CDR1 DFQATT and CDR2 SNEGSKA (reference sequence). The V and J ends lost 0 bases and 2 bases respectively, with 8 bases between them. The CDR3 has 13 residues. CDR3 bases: TGCAGTGCTAGAGATACGGAACCCTACGAGCAGTACTTC. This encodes CSARDTEPYEQYF.

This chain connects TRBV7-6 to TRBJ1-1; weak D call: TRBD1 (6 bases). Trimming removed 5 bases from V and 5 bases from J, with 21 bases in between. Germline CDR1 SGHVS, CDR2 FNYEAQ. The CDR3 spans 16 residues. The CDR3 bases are TGTGCCAGCAGCAAAGAAACAGGGCCCGTTGGGACTGAAGCTTTCTTT. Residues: CASSKETGPVGTEAFF.

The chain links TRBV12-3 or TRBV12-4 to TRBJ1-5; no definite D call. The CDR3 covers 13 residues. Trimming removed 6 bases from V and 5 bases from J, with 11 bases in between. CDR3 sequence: CASSTLSHQPQHF. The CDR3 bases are TGTGCCAGCAGCACCCTGAGCCATCAGCCCCAGCATTTT.

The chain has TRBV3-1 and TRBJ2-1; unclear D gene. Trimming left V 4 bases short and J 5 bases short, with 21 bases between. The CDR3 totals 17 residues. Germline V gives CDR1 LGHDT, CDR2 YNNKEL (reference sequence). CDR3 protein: CASSPNTRTPENNEQFF. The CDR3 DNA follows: TGTGCCAGCAGCCCAAACACCCGGACCCCGGAGAACAATGAGCAGTTCTTC.

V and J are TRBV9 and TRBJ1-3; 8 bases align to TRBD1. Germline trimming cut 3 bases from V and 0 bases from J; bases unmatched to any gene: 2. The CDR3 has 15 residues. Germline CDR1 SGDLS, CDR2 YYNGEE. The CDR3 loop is CASSDRGISGNTIYF. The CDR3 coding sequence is TGTGCCAGCAGCGACAGGGGGATCTCTGGAAACACCATATATTTT. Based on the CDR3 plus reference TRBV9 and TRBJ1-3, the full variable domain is DSGVTQTPKHLITATGQRVTLRCSPRSGDLSVYWYQQSLDQGLQFLIQYYNGEERAKGNILERFSAQQFPDLHSELNLSSLELGDSALYFCASSDRGISGNTIYFGEGSWLTVV.

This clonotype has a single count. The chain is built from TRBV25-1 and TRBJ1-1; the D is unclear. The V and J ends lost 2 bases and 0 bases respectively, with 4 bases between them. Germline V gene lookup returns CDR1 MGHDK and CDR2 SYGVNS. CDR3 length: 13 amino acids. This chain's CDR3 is CASSEQVNTEAFF. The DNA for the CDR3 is TGTGCCAGCAGTGAACAGGTGAACACTGAAGCTTTCTTT. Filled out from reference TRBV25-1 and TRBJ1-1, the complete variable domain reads EADIYQTPRYLVIGTGKKITLECSQTMGHDKMYWYQQDPGMELHLIHYSYGVNSTEKGDLSSESTVSRIRTEHFPLTLESARPSHTSQYLCASSEQVNTEAFFGQGTRLTVV.

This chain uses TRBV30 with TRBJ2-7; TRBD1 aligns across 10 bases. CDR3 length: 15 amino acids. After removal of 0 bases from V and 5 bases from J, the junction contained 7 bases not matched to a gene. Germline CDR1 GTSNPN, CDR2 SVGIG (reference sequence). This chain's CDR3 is CAWSVKGTGVHEQYF. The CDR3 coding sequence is TGTGCCTGGAGTGTAAAGGGGACAGGGGTTCACGAGCAGTACTTC. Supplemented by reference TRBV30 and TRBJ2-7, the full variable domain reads SQTIHQWPATLVQPVGSPLSLECTVEGTSNPNLYWYRQAAGRGLQLLFYSVGIGQISSEVPQNLSASRPQDRQFILSSKKLLLSDSGFYLCAWSVKGTGVHEQYFGPGTRLTVT.

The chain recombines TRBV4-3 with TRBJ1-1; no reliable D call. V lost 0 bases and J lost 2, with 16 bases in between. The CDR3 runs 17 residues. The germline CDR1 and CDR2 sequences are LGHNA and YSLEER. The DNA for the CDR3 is TGCGCCAGCAGCCAAGATGTCCCGTGGCGTCTAAACACTGAAGCTTTCTTT. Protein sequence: CASSQDVPWRLNTEAFF.

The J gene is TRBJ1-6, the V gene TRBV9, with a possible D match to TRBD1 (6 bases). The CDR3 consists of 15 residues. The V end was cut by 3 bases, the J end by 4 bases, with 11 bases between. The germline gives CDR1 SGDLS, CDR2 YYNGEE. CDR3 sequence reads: CASSAGTTYNSPLHF. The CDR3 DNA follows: TGTGCCAGCAGCGCGGGGACAACATATAATTCACCCCTCCACTTT.

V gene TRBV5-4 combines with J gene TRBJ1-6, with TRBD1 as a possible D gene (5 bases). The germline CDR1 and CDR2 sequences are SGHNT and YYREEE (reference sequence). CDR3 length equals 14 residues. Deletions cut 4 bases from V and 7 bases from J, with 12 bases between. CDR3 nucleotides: TGTGCCAGCAGCCAGGGTTCGGGGAATTCACCCCTCCACTTT. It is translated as CASSQGSGNSPLHF.

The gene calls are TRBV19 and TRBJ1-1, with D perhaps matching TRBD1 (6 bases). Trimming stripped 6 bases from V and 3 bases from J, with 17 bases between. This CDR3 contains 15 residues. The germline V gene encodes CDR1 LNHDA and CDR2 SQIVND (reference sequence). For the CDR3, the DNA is TGTGCCAGTAGCCCGGACAGTCCCTGGGACACTGAAGCTTTCTTT. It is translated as CASSPDSPWDTEAFF. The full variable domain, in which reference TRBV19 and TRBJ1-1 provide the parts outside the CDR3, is DGGITQSPKYLFRKEGQNVTLSCEQNLNHDAMYWYRQDPGQGLRLIYYSQIVNDFQKGDIAEGYSVSREKKESFPLTVTSAQKNPTAFYLCASSPDSPWDTEAFFGQGTRLTVV.

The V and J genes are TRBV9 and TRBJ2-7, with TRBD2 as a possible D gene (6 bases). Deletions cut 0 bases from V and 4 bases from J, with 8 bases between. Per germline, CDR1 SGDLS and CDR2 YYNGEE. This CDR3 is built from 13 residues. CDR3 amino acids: CASSVGDLYEQYF. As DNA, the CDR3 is TGTGCCAGCAGCGTAGGGGACTTATACGAGCAGTACTTC.

The CDR3 DNA is TGTGCCACCAGTGACCCTGGACAGAATCCCTACGAGCAGTACTTC. Translated: CATSDPGQNPYEQYF. J is TRBJ2-7 and V is TRBV24-1; weak D call: TRBD1 (6 bases). Germline V lookup: CDR1 KGHDR, CDR2 SFDVKD. V was shortened by 4 bases and J by 2 bases, with 14 bases between the two germline ends. CDR3 length equals 15 residues.